A single T cell receptor (beta chain) is shown here with its context. The antigen remains unidentified. A much bigger clone sits one base away, suggesting this may be a read error. The sample is drawn from a study of T cell repertoires in cytomegalovirus infection. The overall study: It was recently identified HLA-C-restricted and well-studied HLA-B-restricted CMV epitopes that the study used. Study observations and caveats: The ex vivo response was dominated by HLA-C-restricted CMV-specific TCR beta clonotypes. Carriage of CMV together with the relevant HLA was identifiable through cumulative public TCR beta family frequency.

Trimming cost V 10 bases and J 0 bases, with 21 bases left between them. This CDR3 has 16 residues. From the reads, TCRdb called clonotypes with MiXCR, one entry per CDR3 protein. Found here are 900,000 to 950,000 distinct CDR3 sequences, roughly 30% of them singletons; the top ten hold around 15%. Sequencing used cultured CD8+ T cells from PBMCs, obtained from culture after CMV antigen stimulation. The TCR was taken from a human donor in good health (CMV status not recorded). Some clones in this sample may be carry-over from other donors' samples. The chain combines TRBV12-3 or TRBV12-4 with TRBJ1-2, with D tentatively TRBD1 (6 bases). CDR3 protein: CANTHDGDIANYGYTF. The DNA for the CDR3 is TGTGCCAACACCCACGACGGGGACATCGCTAACTATGGCTACACCTTC.